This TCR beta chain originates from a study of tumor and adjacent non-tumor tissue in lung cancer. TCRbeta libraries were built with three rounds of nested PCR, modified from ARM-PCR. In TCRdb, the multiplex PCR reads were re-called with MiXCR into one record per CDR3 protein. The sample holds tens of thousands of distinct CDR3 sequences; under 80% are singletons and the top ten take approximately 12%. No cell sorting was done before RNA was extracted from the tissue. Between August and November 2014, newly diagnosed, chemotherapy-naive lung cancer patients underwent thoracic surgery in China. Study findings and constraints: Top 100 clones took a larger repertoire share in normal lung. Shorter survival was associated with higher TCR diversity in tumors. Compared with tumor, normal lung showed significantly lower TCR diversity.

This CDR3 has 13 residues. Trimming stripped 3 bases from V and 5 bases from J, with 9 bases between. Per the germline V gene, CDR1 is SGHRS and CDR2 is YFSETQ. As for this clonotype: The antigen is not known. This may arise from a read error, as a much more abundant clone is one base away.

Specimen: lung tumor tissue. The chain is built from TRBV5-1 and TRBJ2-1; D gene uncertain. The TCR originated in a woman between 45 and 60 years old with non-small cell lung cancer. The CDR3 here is CASSSPWNNEQFF. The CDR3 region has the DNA TGCGCCAGCAGCTCTCCATGGAACAATGAGCAGTTCTTC.